The sequence of this T cell receptor (beta chain) was determined in a study of blood T cells in healthy people across ages. The CDR3 runs 12 residues. Germline V gene sequence: CDR1 DFQATT, CDR2 SNEGSKA (reference sequence). V gave up 6 bases and J gave up 5 bases, with 13 bases separating them. A second roughly 7 to 11 cycle PCR used barcoded and J-beta primers. TCRdb independently ran MiXCR on the 5' RACE reads; one entry per CDR3 protein. The sample shows over a million distinct CDR3 sequences, roughly 64% of them seen only once. This clonotype was obtained from a man younger than 30 in good health. Sequenced: blood. This rearrangement joins TRBV20-1 to TRBJ2-5; D gene unclear. The CDR3 region is CSARSTRETQYF. DNA for the CDR3: TGCAGTGCAAGGAGTACCAGGGAGACCCAGTACTTC.